This T cell receptor (beta chain) was observed in a study of PD-1 blockade in classical Hodgkin lymphoma. Worth noting for this clone: Antigen unknown.

Here immunoSEQ multiplex PCR was the method, and the copy in TCRdb shows in-frame clones only, minus some. Among about 23,000 clones listed, 75% to 90% were seen once. This sample's time point: newly diagnosed, previously untreated cHL patient sample. Researchers used magnetic negative selection to pull out pure CD4+ T cells from thawed PBMCs. Study observations and caveats: Repertoire difference causes, possibly disease activity or prior therapy, remain undefined. Healthy donors reportedly exceeded newly diagnosed patients in baseline TCR diversity.

Sequences were obtained from CD4+ T cells from blood. The sequence derives from a human donor with classical Hodgkin lymphoma.

The CDR3 loop is CASSYTSVSVSYEQYF. The CDR3 nucleotides are TGTGCCAGCAGTTACACTAGCGTGAGTGTTTCCTACGAGCAGTACTTC. V and J are TRBV6-6 and TRBJ2-7, with TRBD2 identical over 7 bases. The CDR3 sequence is 16 residues long. Trimming took 2 bases from V and 1 from J; bases not matched to a gene: 8. CDR1 MNHNY and CDR2 SVGAGI come from the germline V gene (reference sequence).